Below are 4 T cell receptor beta chains sequenced from a single sample in a study of cytomegalovirus exposure and HLA in healthy donors. Assay: immunoSEQ multiplex PCR; the TCRdb copy retains only in-frame clones and omits some. The data contain about 110,000 clones, 88% of them singletons. The sequenced sample consisted of PBMCs. The source is a woman aged 18 to 35 in good health and CMV-seropositive.

The chain is built from TRBV19 and TRBJ2-3; possible D gene TRBD1, 6 bases. The germline CDR1 and CDR2 sequences are LNHDA and SQIVND (reference sequence). CDR3 size: 18 residues. Trimming left V 8 bases short and J 0 bases short, with 24 bases between. This CDR3 is CASSFRASRGMSTDTQYF. The CDR3 DNA reads TGTGCCAGTTCTTTCAGGGCCTCCAGGGGTATGAGCACAGATACGCAGTATTTT.

V is TRBV2 and J is TRBJ2-1; 13 bases align to TRBD2. V shed 6 bases, J shed 6 bases, and the junction held 8 bases outside the gene matches. This CDR3 is 16 amino acids long. Per the germline V gene, CDR1 is SNHLY and CDR2 is FYNNEI. The CDR3 bases are TGTGCCAGCAGGAATACTAGCGGGGGGGCCTCCAATGAGCAGTTCTTC. Amino acids: CASRNTSGGASNEQFF.

The rearrangement joins TRBV2 to TRBJ2-7; D remains unclear. The CDR3 spans 12 residues. V was shortened by 5 bases and J by 1 base, with 6 bases between the two germline ends. Germline V CDR1 and CDR2: SNHLY, FYNNEI. CDR3 sequence: CASSPESYEQYF. DNA for the CDR3: TGTGCCAGCAGTCCCGAGTCCTACGAGCAGTACTTC.

This rearrangement joins TRBV11-2 to TRBJ2-5; TRBD2 aligns across 7 bases. This CDR3 has 13 residues. V was pared by 3 bases and J by 3 bases, with 1 base of the junction left unmatched. CDR1 is SGHAT, CDR2 FQNNGV, per germline. The CDR3 sequence is CASSLGGEETQYF. CDR3 DNA sequence: TGTGCCAGCAGCTTGGGGGGGGAAGAGACCCAGTACTTC.